The clone carrying this TCR beta chain was recorded at least ten times. Indicated time point: before trial treatment. Both TCRalpha and TCRbeta chains were reverse transcribed with V-gene-specific primers. Over roughly 18 PCR cycles, TCRs were amplified from a constant-region primer and V-primer adapter. mRNA that had been isolated underwent amplification through in vitro transcription. Using its own MiXCR run on the reads, TCRdb lists one record per CDR3 protein. The sample has tens of thousands of distinct CDR3 sequences; around 27% are singletons. The J segment lost 15 bases and the V segment lost 1 base, leaving 14 bases of the junction unmatched. In germline, CDR1 is GTSNPN, CDR2 SVGIG (reference sequence). CDR3 length equals 14 residues. The sample originates from a study of low-dose radiotherapy and immunotherapy resistance in tumors. Background on the study: Patients took 300 mg oral aspirin daily for four cycles from cycle 1 day 1.

The TCR was taken from a male donor with prostate cancer. The sequenced sample was PBMCs, obtained before treatment. J is TRBJ2-1 and V is TRBV30; 8 bases align to TRBD2. The CDR3 coding sequence is TGTGCCTGGAGTGGTGGTACTAGCGGCAGCTCTGCGTTCTTC. Its translation: CAWSGGTSGSSAFF.